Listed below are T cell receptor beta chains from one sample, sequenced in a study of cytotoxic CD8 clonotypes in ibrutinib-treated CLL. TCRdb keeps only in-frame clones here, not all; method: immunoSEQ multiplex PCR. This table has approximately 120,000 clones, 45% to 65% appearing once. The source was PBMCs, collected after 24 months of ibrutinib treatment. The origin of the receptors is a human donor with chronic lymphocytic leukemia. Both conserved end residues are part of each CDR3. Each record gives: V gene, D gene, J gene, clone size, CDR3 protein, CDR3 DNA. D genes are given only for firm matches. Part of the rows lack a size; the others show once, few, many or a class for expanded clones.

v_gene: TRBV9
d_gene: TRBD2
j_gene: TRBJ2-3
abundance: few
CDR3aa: CASSAGLAGITDTQYF
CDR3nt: TGTGCCAGCAGCGCGGGACTAGCGGGGATCACAGATACGCAGTATTTT

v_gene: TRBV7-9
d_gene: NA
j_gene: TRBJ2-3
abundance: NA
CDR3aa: CASSLGVGGFVDTQYF
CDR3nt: TGTGCCAGCAGCTTAGGGGTAGGAGGTTTTGTAGATACGCAGTATTTT

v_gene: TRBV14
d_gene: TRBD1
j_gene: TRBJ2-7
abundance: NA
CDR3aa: CASSHRTGSREQYF
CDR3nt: TGTGCCAGCAGCCACAGGACAGGTTCACGAGAGCAGTACTTC

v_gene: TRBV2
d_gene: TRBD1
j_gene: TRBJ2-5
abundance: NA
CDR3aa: CASYSLGGLETQYF
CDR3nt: TGTGCCAGCTACTCCCTAGGGGGCCTGGAGACCCAGTACTTC

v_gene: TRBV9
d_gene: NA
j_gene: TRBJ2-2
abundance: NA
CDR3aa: CASSVNVLPNTGELFF
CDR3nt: TGTGCCAGCAGCGTAAATGTCCTACCGAACACCGGGGAGCTGTTTTTT

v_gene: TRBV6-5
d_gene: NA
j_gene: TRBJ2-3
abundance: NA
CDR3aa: CASSPSETYTQYF
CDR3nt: TGTGCCAGCAGCCCCTCCGAGACCTATACGCAGTATTTT

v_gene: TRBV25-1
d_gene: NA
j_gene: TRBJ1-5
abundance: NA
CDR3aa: CASRSGRYSNQPQHF
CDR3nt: TGTGCCAGCAGGTCAGGGCGATATAGCAATCAGCCCCAGCATTTT

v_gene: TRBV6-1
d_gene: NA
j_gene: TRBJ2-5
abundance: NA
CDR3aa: CANPRTRLDAQYF
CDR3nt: TGTGCCAACCCGAGGACGCGTCTTGATGCCCAGTACTTC

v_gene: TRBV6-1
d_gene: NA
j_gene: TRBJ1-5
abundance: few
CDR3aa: CASSEEWRQPQHF
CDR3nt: TGTGCCAGCAGTGAAGAGTGGCGGCAGCCCCAGCATTTT

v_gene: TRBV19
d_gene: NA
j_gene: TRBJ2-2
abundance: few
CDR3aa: CASRDGTTTGELFF
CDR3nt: TGTGCCAGTAGGGACGGCACGACGACCGGGGAGCTGTTTTTT

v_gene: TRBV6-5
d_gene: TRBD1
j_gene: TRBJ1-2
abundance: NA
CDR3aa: CASSYTTGAGGYTF
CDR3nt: TGTGCCAGCAGTTACACAACAGGGGCGGGTGGCTACACCTTC